These 28 T cell receptor beta chains came from one sample sequenced in a study of T cells in Graves' hyperthyroidism and ophthalmopathy. Amplification of TCR beta CDR3 regions used RNA as the template. A set of HTBI primers served as the primers for a first-round RT-PCR of the TCR CDR3. TCRdb analysed the multiplex PCR reads with MiXCR anew, one entry per CDR3 protein. The sample includes about 280,000 distinct CDR3 sequences, under 30% seen only once; the top ten take approximately 25%. Sequenced material: blood. These receptors were obtained from a man between 40 and 49 years old with Graves' hyperthyroidism that later progressed to Graves' ophthalmopathy.

The chain links TRBV7-9 to TRBJ2-7; TRBD2 aligns across 11 bases. The CDR3 loop spans 15 amino acids. With V trimmed by 5 bases and J by 7 bases, 10 bases remained unmatched. Per germline, CDR1 SEHNR and CDR2 FQNEAQ (reference sequence). The CDR3 region is CASSPIAGGPGEQYF. The CDR3 bases are TGTGCCAGCAGCCCCATAGCGGGAGGGCCCGGGGAGCAGTACTTC.

V gene TRBV2 combines with J gene TRBJ2-5; 8 nucleotides line up with TRBD1. The CDR3 loop spans 16 amino acids. V shed 6 bases and J 3 bases; nucleotides not matched to a gene: 12. The germline gives CDR1 SNHLY, CDR2 FYNNEI. Written as DNA, the CDR3 is TGTGCCAGCAGCCACGGAAAGACAGGGGTCAAAGAGACCCAGTACTTC. This encodes CASSHGKTGVKETQYF.

The genes are TRBV20-1 and TRBJ1-2; TRBD1 is a possible D gene (5 bases). Trimming pared 6 bases from V and 4 bases from J, leaving 15 bases between. This CDR3 comprises 13 residues. CDR1 and CDR2 from the germline V gene are DFQATT and SNEGSKA (reference sequence). In DNA form, the CDR3 reads TGCAGTGCCGTCCCGGGGACGGGCTATGGCTACACCTTC. Protein product: CSAVPGTGYGYTF.

This chain joins TRBV30 and TRBJ1-1, with 7 bases matching TRBD1. The CDR3 runs 13 residues. With V trimmed by 3 bases and J by 5 bases, 6 bases remained unmatched. In germline, CDR1 is GTSNPN, CDR2 SVGIG (reference sequence). The CDR3 region is CAWSAGGNTEAFF. CDR3 DNA: TGTGCCTGGAGCGCAGGGGGGAATACTGAAGCTTTCTTT. Combining the CDR3 with reference TRBV30 and TRBJ1-1 gives the whole variable domain SQTIHQWPATLVQPVGSPLSLECTVEGTSNPNLYWYRQAAGRGLQLLFYSVGIGQISSEVPQNLSASRPQDRQFILSSKKLLLSDSGFYLCAWSAGGNTEAFFGQGTRLTVV.

This chain connects TRBV6-5 to TRBJ2-2; tentatively, D is TRBD2 (5 bases). The CDR3 has 15 residues. V dropped 2 bases and J dropped 8 bases, with 15 bases sitting between them. Germline CDR1 reads MNHEY; CDR2 reads SVGAGI. CDR3: CASSYGWRQTGELFF. The CDR3 DNA reads TGTGCCAGCAGTTACGGGTGGAGGCAAACGGGGGAGCTGTTTTTT.

This clonotype was counted only a few times. The chain has TRBV27 and TRBJ2-7; unclear D gene. The CDR3 is 13 residues long. In germline, CDR1 is MNHEY, CDR2 SMNVEV (reference sequence). Trimming cost V 6 bases and J 2 bases, with 11 bases left between them. CDR3: CASSPRQAYEQYF. The CDR3 nucleotides are TGTGCCAGCAGCCCCAGGCAGGCCTACGAGCAGTACTTC.

This clonotype was seen at least ten times. CDR3 DNA sequence: TGTGCCAGCAGGAGAAAGACTAGCGGGAGCGAGACCCAGTACTTC. Encoded protein: CASRRKTSGSETQYF. The genes are TRBV2 and TRBJ2-5; 12 nucleotides line up with TRBD2. Germline CDR1 reads SNHLY; CDR2 reads FYNNEI. J lost 5 bases, V lost 6 bases, and 7 bases had no gene match. This CDR3 contains 15 residues.

This clonotype was picked up many times. The rearrangement uses TRBV20-1 and TRBJ2-2; D perhaps matches TRBD1 (6 bases). Germline V gene lookup returns CDR1 DFQATT and CDR2 SNEGSKA (reference sequence). Trimming removed 4 bases from V and 3 bases from J, with 15 bases in between. The CDR3 has 15 residues. CDR3 sequence reads: CSAKHRDTYTGELFF. The CDR3 DNA follows: TGCAGTGCTAAACACCGGGACACCTACACCGGGGAGCTGTTTTTT.

This clonotype was seen at least ten times. The genes are TRBV28 and TRBJ2-5, with TRBD2 matching over 9 bases. V shed 3 bases, J shed 5 bases, and the junction held 4 bases outside the gene matches. Germline loops: CDR1 MDHEN, CDR2 SYDVKM. The CDR3 is 14 residues long. The CDR3 reads CASSFSGSLETQYF. The CDR3 DNA sequence: TGTGCCAGCAGTTTTAGCGGGAGCTTGGAGACCCAGTACTTC.

This clonotype was counted at least ten times. The chain has TRBV5-4 and TRBJ2-7; D may be TRBD2 (6 bases). The CDR3 is 15 amino acids. V was cut by 4 bases and J by 2 bases, with 16 bases left in between. CDR1 is SGHNT, CDR2 YYREEE, per germline (reference sequence). DNA of the CDR3: TGTGCCAGCAGCATTCCCGGGACTCGGGCCTACGAGCAGTACTTC. It is translated as CASSIPGTRAYEQYF.

There are many counts of this clonotype. The V gene is TRBV11-2, the J gene TRBJ2-7; the D gene is possibly TRBD1 (5 bases). CDR1 SGHAT and CDR2 FQNNGV come from the germline V gene. Trimming shortened V by 5 bases and J by 3 bases, and 11 bases separated the two germline ends. The CDR3 runs to 13 residues. As DNA, the CDR3 is TGTGCCAGCAGCCCCCCAGGGCGCTACGAGCAGTACTTC. This codes for CASSPPGRYEQYF. The variable domain in full, completed from reference TRBV11-2 and TRBJ2-7, reads EAGVAQSPRYKIIEKRQSVAFWCNPISGHATLYWYQQILGQGPKLLIQFQNNGVVDDSQLPKDRFSAERLKGVDSTLKIQPAKLEDSAVYLCASSPPGRYEQYFGPGTRLTVT.

This clonotype has at least ten counts. The chain links TRBV2 to TRBJ1-2; 8 positions match TRBD1. Germline V CDR1 and CDR2: SNHLY, FYNNEI. Unmatched junction bases numbered 7, after V lost 6 bases and J lost 4 bases. This CDR3 comprises 14 residues. CDR3 bases: TGTGCCAGCAGGGATCCCAGGGGGCCCTATGGCTACACCTTC. This translates into CASRDPRGPYGYTF.

Ten or more counts support this clonotype. The J gene is TRBJ2-5, the V gene TRBV5-1, with D unresolved. CDR1 is SGHRS and CDR2 is YFSETQ in the germline V gene. This CDR3 comprises 14 residues. V dropped 0 bases and J dropped 1 base, with 7 bases sitting between them. In DNA, the CDR3 is TGCGCCAGCAGCTTGGGACACCTCCAAGAGACCCAGTACTTC. The encoded protein is CASSLGHLQETQYF.

This clonotype was detected many times. The junction departs from the called germline gene at one end, perhaps through a read error. The V gene is TRBV20-1, the J gene TRBJ2-7; D is perhaps TRBD2 (5 bases). The CDR3 has 13 residues. CDR1 and CDR2 (germline): DFQATT, SNEGSKA (reference sequence). CDR3 bases: TGCAGTGCTAGTCCGACTACAGCCTACGGGCAGTACTTC. Amino acid sequence: CSASPTTAYGQYF.

This clonotype was seen many times. The CDR3 DNA sequence: TGTGCCATCAACGGAGGGGGGGATACGCAGTATTTT. Translation gives CAINGGGDTQYF. The V gene is TRBV10-3, the J gene TRBJ2-3; the D gene could be TRBD1 or TRBD2 (6 bases each). Germline V gene data show CDR1 as ENHRY and CDR2 as SYGVKD. V lost 7 bases and J lost 6, with 11 bases in between. There are 12 residues in the CDR3.

This clonotype was observed at least ten times. The V and J genes are TRBV20-1 and TRBJ2-4; D not certain. With 3 bases removed from V and 4 bases from J, the gap between germline ends came to 4 bases. The CDR3 sequence is 11 residues long. Per germline, CDR1 DFQATT and CDR2 SNEGSKA (reference sequence). The CDR3 region is CSASPKNIQYF. The CDR3 region has the DNA TGCAGTGCTAGTCCTAAAAACATTCAGTACTTC.

The chain couples TRBV7-6 to TRBJ2-7; TRBD1 aligns across 8 bases. The CDR3 totals 15 residues. Germline V CDR1 and CDR2: SGHVS, FNYEAQ. After removal of 5 bases from V and 3 bases from J, the junction contained 9 bases not matched to a gene. The chain's CDR3 is CASSRSQGADYEQYF. CDR3 sequence (DNA): TGTGCCAGCAGCCGGAGCCAGGGGGCTGACTACGAGCAGTACTTC.

This chain joins TRBV29-1 and TRBJ1-2; no clear D. Trimming removed 7 bases from V and 4 bases from J, with 16 bases in between. Germline CDR1 is SQVTM and CDR2 is ANQGSEA. This CDR3 spans 13 amino acids. The CDR3 region has the DNA TGCAGCGGAGATCGGGTGGAAATCTATGGCTACACCTTC. Its translation is CSGDRVEIYGYTF.

This clonotype was detected ten times or more. The V and J genes are TRBV6-1 and TRBJ2-4; TRBD2 is a possible D gene (6 bases). V was cut by 3 bases and J by 6 bases, with 9 bases left in between. CDR3 length: 13 amino acids. In germline, CDR1 is MNHNS, CDR2 SASEGT. CDR3: CASSELGGNIQYF. CDR3 bases: TGTGCCAGCAGTGAGTTGGGAGGAAACATTCAGTACTTC.

This clonotype showed up many times. The chain links TRBV20-1 to TRBJ2-4, with D possibly TRBD1 on 8 matching bases. CDR1 DFQATT and CDR2 SNEGSKA come from the germline V gene (reference sequence). V lost 3 bases and J lost 5, with 17 bases in between. The CDR3 totals 15 residues. This CDR3 is CSASQGAGVQNIQYF. The DNA of the CDR3 is TGCAGTGCTAGTCAGGGGGCGGGGGTCCAAAACATTCAGTACTTC.

This clonotype was seen many times. The chain links TRBV6-1 to TRBJ1-5, with TRBD1 matching 7 bases. Germline V CDR1 and CDR2: MNHNS, SASEGT. The V segment lost 2 bases and the J segment 3 bases; nucleotides outside the gene matches: 7. The CDR3 spans 16 residues. The CDR3 bases are TGTGCCAGCAGTGAATTGGCAGGGGGGGCCAATCAGCCCCAGCATTTT. Translating gives CASSELAGGANQPQHF.

The sample holds many counts of this clonotype. This chain joins TRBV12-3 or TRBV12-4 and TRBJ2-7, with D possibly being TRBD1 or TRBD2 (5 bases each). V shed 4 bases and J shed 0 bases, with 10 bases lying between them. This CDR3 contains 14 residues. The CDR3 DNA reads as TGTGCCAGCAGTTCTCTCGGGACCTCCTACGAGCAGTACTTC. Protein: CASSSLGTSYEQYF.

This clonotype has ten or more counts. This chain joins TRBV5-1 and TRBJ1-2; 8 positions match TRBD1. CDR3 length: 17 residues. The J segment lost 4 bases and the V segment lost 0 bases, leaving 11 bases of the junction unmatched. Germline loops: CDR1 SGHRS, CDR2 YFSETQ. Written as DNA, the CDR3 is TGCGCCAGCAGCTTGGCCCAGGGGGCGAGTACGGGCTATGGCTACACCTTC. Translating gives CASSLAQGASTGYGYTF.

In this sample, this clonotype turned up many times. The chain recombines TRBV6-5 with TRBJ1-2, with TRBD1 matching 7 bases. CDR1 is MNHEY and CDR2 is SVGAGI in the germline V gene. With V trimmed by 4 bases and J by 5 bases, 7 bases remained unmatched. The CDR3 has 14 amino acids. The CDR3 reads CASSSFTGDYGYTF. DNA for the CDR3: TGTGCCAGCAGTTCCTTTACAGGGGATTATGGCTACACCTTC.

Ten or more counts support this clonotype. The chain is built from TRBV30 and TRBJ1-6; D gene uncertain. The CDR3 spans 13 residues. V lost 1 base and J lost 7, with 8 bases in between. Germline V gene data show CDR1 as GTSNPN and CDR2 as SVGIG (reference sequence). DNA for the CDR3: TGTGCCTGGAGTGACCGGGTAAATTCACCCCTCCACTTT. It encodes CAWSDRVNSPLHF.

This rearrangement joins TRBV28 to TRBJ1-1; TRBD1 matches at 7 bases. There are 16 residues in the CDR3. The germline gives CDR1 MDHEN, CDR2 SYDVKM. The ends lost 11 bases at V and 0 bases at J; junction bases unmatched: 15. The CDR3 DNA sequence: TGTGCCTCAAAAACTCCTCCGGGACAGCTGAACACTGAAGCTTTCTTT. It translates to CASKTPPGQLNTEAFF.

This clonotype was recorded a few times. The chain uses TRBV6-5 and TRBJ2-7, with 10 bases lining up with TRBD1. This CDR3 spans 15 amino acids. The germline gives CDR1 MNHEY, CDR2 SVGAGI. Losses at the gene ends were 4 bases for V and 2 bases for J; bases not matched to a gene: 5. The CDR3 nucleotides read TGTGCCAGCAGTTCCTTGGGACAGGGGACCTACGAGCAGTACTTC. This translates into CASSSLGQGTYEQYF.

This clonotype was observed many times. The chain is built from TRBV20-1 and TRBJ2-5, with a possible D match to TRBD2 (7 bases). Trimming removed 0 bases at V and 4 bases at J, with 21 bases between. Germline loops: CDR1 DFQATT, CDR2 SNEGSKA (reference sequence). The CDR3 totals 17 residues. The CDR3 region has the DNA TGCAGTGCTAGAGATACGAAAGGGGGGGCAGGGACAGAGACCCAGTACTTC. Its translation: CSARDTKGGAGTETQYF.